This TCR beta chain was retrieved from a study of control samples from healthy donors and cancer patients. The table came from immunoSEQ multiplex PCR; TCRdb's copy has only in-frame clones and leaves some out. The data show 120,000 to 150,000 clones, 80% to 95% seen once. CDR3 size: 15 residues. The germline CDR1 and CDR2 sequences are SEHNR and FQNEAQ (reference sequence). Trimming pared 5 bases from V and 0 bases from J, leaving 10 bases between. This chain joins TRBV7-9 and TRBJ1-4; D uncertain. Material: blood. This receptor was identified in a man aged 18 to 30 in good health. The CDR3 DNA is TGTGCCAGCAGCCTAACAGCAGCAACTAATGAAAAACTGTTTTTT. As protein: CASSLTAATNEKLFF.